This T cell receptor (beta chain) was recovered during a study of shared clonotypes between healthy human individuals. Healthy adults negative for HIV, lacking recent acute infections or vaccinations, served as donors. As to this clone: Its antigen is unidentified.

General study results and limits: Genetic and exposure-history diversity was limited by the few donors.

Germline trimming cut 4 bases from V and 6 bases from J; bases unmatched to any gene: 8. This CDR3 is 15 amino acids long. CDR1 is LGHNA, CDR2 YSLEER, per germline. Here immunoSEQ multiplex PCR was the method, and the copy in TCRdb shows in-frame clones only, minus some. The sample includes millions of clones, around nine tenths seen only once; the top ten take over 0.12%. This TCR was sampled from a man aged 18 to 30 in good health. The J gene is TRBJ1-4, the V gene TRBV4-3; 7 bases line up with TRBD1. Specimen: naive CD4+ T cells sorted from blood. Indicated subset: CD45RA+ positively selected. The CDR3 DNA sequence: TGCGCCAGCAGCCGGCAGACAGGGACGGATGAAAAACTGTTTTTT. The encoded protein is CASSRQTGTDEKLFF.